The rows below give T cell receptor beta chains drawn from one sample of a study of OX40 agonist ivuxolimab in advanced cancers. Profiled with immunoSEQ multiplex PCR; TCRdb holds only in-frame clones, not every one. The sample records roughly 100,000 clones, 90% to 95% being singletons. Sample: CD4+ or CD8+ T cells sorted from blood, taken in a trial of the OX40 agonist ivuxolimab. The receptors come from an adult with an advanced solid tumor such as melanoma, head and neck, liver or kidney cancer. Both conserved end residues are part of each CDR3. Each record gives: clone size, J gene, V gene, D gene, CDR3 protein, CDR3 DNA. D genes are given only for firm matches. A clone size is listed for some rows: how often the clone was seen (once, few, many), or a class if it is expanded.

few | TRBJ2-5 | TRBV15 | TRBD2 | CATSRQGGETQYF | TGTGCCACCAGCAGGCAGGGAGGGGAGACCCAGTACTTC
- | TRBJ2-5 | TRBV5-1 | TRBD1 | CASSLVDRDLQETQYF | TGCGCCAGCAGCTTGGTGGACAGGGACCTCCAAGAGACCCAGTACTTC
- | TRBJ1-2 | TRBV2 | - | CASSDGGRGYTF | TGTGCCAGCAGTGATGGGGGTCGCGGCTACACCTTC
- | TRBJ2-2 | TRBV7-2 | - | CASSLAGTGELFF | TGTGCCAGCAGCTTAGCGGGAACCGGGGAGCTGTTTTTT
- | TRBJ1-3 | TRBV19 | - | CASNPRSGNTIYF | TGTGCCAGTAATCCCCGCTCTGGAAACACCATATATTTT
- | TRBJ1-1 | TRBV2 | - | CASSEAGSLNTEAFF | TGTGCCAGCAGTGAAGCAGGTTCTCTGAACACTGAAGCTTTCTTT
- | TRBJ2-3 | TRBV7-9 | - | CASSLVGSTDTQYF | TGTGCCAGCAGCTTAGTGGGCAGCACAGATACGCAGTATTTT
- | TRBJ2-3 | TRBV5-1 | TRBD2 | CASTMSGASTDTQYF | TGCGCCAGCACCATGAGCGGGGCAAGCACAGATACGCAGTATTTT
- | TRBJ1-5 | TRBV5-1 | - | CASSTGPAGNQPQHF | TGCGCCAGCAGCACCGGTCCGGCGGGCAATCAGCCCCAGCATTTT
- | TRBJ2-1 | TRBV28 | - | CASPTRLVYNEQFF | TGTGCCAGCCCCACTCGCTTGGTCTACAATGAGCAGTTCTTC
- | TRBJ2-2 | TRBV5-1 | TRBD2 | CASSPLAGGNTGELFF | TGCGCCAGCAGCCCGCTAGCGGGGGGGAACACCGGGGAGCTGTTTTTT
- | TRBJ2-1 | TRBV5-1 | - | CASSLAAVSYNEQFF | TGCGCCAGCAGCTTGGCAGCGGTCTCCTACAATGAGCAGTTCTTC
- | TRBJ1-4 | TRBV4-3 | - | CASSQGNRATNEKLFF | TGCGCCAGCAGCCAGGGGAACAGGGCAACAAATGAAAAACTGTTTTTT
- | TRBJ2-2 | TRBV6-6 | TRBD1 | CASRGQGSTGELFF | TGTGCCAGCAGAGGACAGGGTAGCACCGGGGAGCTGTTTTTT
- | TRBJ1-3 | TRBV7-3 | - | CASKGARNSGNTIYF | TGTGCCTCCAAGGGAGCGCGGAACTCTGGAAACACCATATATTTT
once | TRBJ1-2 | TRBV6-6 | - | CASSYSRVHYGYTF | TGTGCCAGCAGTTACTCTCGGGTTCACTATGGCTACACCTTC
once | TRBJ2-3 | TRBV28 | TRBD1 | CASIPTGRGQDTQYF | TGTGCCAGCATCCCTACGGGCAGGGGGCAAGATACGCAGTATTTT
- | TRBJ2-1 | TRBV4-1 | - | CASSPTSYNEQFF | TGCGCCAGCAGCCCGACGTCGTACAATGAGCAGTTCTTC
- | TRBJ2-6 | TRBV30 | - | CAWSEGGSGANVLTF | TGTGCCTGGAGTGAAGGGGGGTCTGGGGCCAACGTCCTGACTTTC
- | TRBJ2-3 | TRBV19 | - | CASSRPPDTQYF | TGTGCCAGTAGTAGACCCCCAGATACGCAGTATTTT
- | TRBJ2-7 | TRBV28 | - | CASSSIQGVTYEQYF | TGTGCCAGCAGTTCTATCCAGGGAGTTACCTACGAGCAGTACTTC
- | TRBJ1-2 | TRBV11-3 | TRBD1 | CASSFGTAYGYTF | TGTGCCAGCAGCTTCGGGACAGCTTATGGCTACACCTTC
- | TRBJ1-6 | TRBV6-5 | - | CASSYPPSGNSPLHF | TGTGCCAGCAGTTACCCCCCAAGTGGAAATTCACCCCTCCACTTT
- | TRBJ1-4 | TRBV6-5 | - | CASSYLLTGNEKLFF | TGTGCCAGCAGTTACCTGCTCACAGGGAATGAAAAACTGTTTTTT
- | TRBJ1-5 | TRBV16 | - | CASSRQVNQPQHF | TGTGCCAGCAGCCGGCAGGTAAACCAGCCCCAGCATTTT
- | TRBJ1-5 | TRBV7-2 | - | CASSLRGGGNQPQHF | TGTGCCAGCAGCTTAAGAGGGGGGGGCAATCAGCCCCAGCATTTT
- | TRBJ2-5 | TRBV13 | TRBD1 | CASSFMTGGSETQYF | TGTGCCAGCAGCTTTATGACAGGGGGATCTGAGACCCAGTACTTC
- | TRBJ2-1 | TRBV29-1 | - | CSVGTPPRDEQFF | TGCAGCGTTGGGACGCCTCCCCGGGATGAGCAGTTCTTC
- | TRBJ1-4 | TRBV6-1 | - | CASSEIRGYNEKLFF | TGTGCCAGCAGTGAGATTCGGGGTTATAATGAAAAACTGTTTTTT
- | TRBJ1-5 | TRBV28 | - | CASIFRASSVQHF | TGTGCCAGCATCTTCCGAGCGAGCTCTGTGCAGCATTTT
- | TRBJ1-5 | TRBV30 | - | CAWSVRVDQPQHF | TGTGCCTGGAGTGTCAGGGTCGATCAGCCCCAGCATTTT
- | TRBJ1-3 | TRBV6-6 | - | CASSYRQNSGNTIYF | TGTGCCAGCAGTTACCGCCAGAACTCTGGAAACACCATATATTTT
- | TRBJ2-7 | TRBV7-2 | TRBD1 | CASSAGQGGTYEQYF | TGTGCCAGCAGCGCCGGACAGGGAGGAACCTACGAGCAGTACTTC
- | TRBJ2-3 | TRBV4-3 | - | CASSQDPSRDTQYF | TGCGCCAGCAGCCAAGACCCCAGCAGAGATACGCAGTATTTT
once | TRBJ2-3 | TRBV4-2 | TRBD2 | CASSQRASSGGASTDTQYF | TGTGCCAGCAGCCAAAGGGCGTCTAGCGGGGGCGCTAGCACAGATACGCAGTATTTT
- | TRBJ1-2 | TRBV7-2 | TRBD1 | CASSLAGQGTYGYTF | TGTGCCAGCAGCTTAGCCGGACAGGGTACCTATGGCTACACCTTC
- | TRBJ2-5 | TRBV5-1 | - | CASSLAAGIETQYF | TGCGCCAGCAGCTTGGCAGCAGGAATAGAGACCCAGTACTTC
- | TRBJ2-1 | TRBV19 | - | CASSIDRLNEQFF | TGTGCCAGTAGTATCGACAGGCTAAATGAGCAGTTCTTC
- | TRBJ2-1 | TRBV30 | - | CAWSVLAGAYNEQFF | TGTGCCTGGAGTGTTCTGGCGGGGGCTTACAATGAGCAGTTCTTC
few | TRBJ1-6 | TRBV4-2 | - | CASSQGGSSYNSPLHF | TGTGCCAGCAGCCAAGGTGGCAGCTCCTATAATTCACCCCTCCACTTT
- | TRBJ2-3 | TRBV5-4 | - | CASTPWGMADTQYF | TGTGCCAGCACCCCCTGGGGGATGGCAGATACGCAGTATTTT
- | TRBJ1-5 | TRBV19 | - | CASSIEGRTYSNQPQHF | TGTGCCAGTAGTATAGAAGGACGGACCTATAGCAATCAGCCCCAGCATTTT
- | TRBJ2-2 | TRBV2 | - | CASNREKAGELFF | TGTGCCAGCAACCGGGAGAAGGCCGGGGAGCTGTTTTTT
- | TRBJ1-1 | TRBV28 | - | CASSPGRTMSF | TGTGCCAGCAGTCCAGGGAGGACCATGTCCTTT
- | TRBJ2-1 | TRBV5-4 | TRBD2 | CASSFGASGGYEQFF | TGTGCCAGCAGCTTCGGGGCTAGCGGGGGCTATGAGCAGTTCTTC
- | TRBJ1-1 | TRBV19 | - | CASSTYRVTEAFF | TGTGCCAGTAGCACCTACAGGGTTACTGAAGCTTTCTTT